This TCR beta chain was sequenced during a study of T-cell reconstitution after alpha-beta-depleted transplantation in children. The TCRbeta library incorporated unique molecular identifiers. TCRdb re-called the PCR reads with MiXCR, one entry per CDR3 protein. The sample includes about 540,000 distinct CDR3 sequences, 25% to 30% seen only once; the top ten take under 45%. This clonotype has a handful of counts. The CDR3 runs to 16 residues. V trimming: 4 bases; J trimming: 7 bases; junction bases outside the gene matches: 13. Per the germline V gene, CDR1 is LGHNT and CDR2 is FRNRAP. This receptor was obtained from a boy under two years old with Wiskott-Aldrich syndrome, due to receive a stem cell transplant. The V call is TRBV12-5, the J call TRBJ2-1; 7 bases map to TRBD2. Sequenced here: PBMCs, sampled before TCRalphabeta/CD19-depleted stem cell transplant. The CDR3 coding sequence is TGTGCTAGTGGTTGGGGTGGCGGGAGAGTTGGTAATGAGCAGTTCTTC. The encoded protein is CASGWGGGRVGNEQFF.